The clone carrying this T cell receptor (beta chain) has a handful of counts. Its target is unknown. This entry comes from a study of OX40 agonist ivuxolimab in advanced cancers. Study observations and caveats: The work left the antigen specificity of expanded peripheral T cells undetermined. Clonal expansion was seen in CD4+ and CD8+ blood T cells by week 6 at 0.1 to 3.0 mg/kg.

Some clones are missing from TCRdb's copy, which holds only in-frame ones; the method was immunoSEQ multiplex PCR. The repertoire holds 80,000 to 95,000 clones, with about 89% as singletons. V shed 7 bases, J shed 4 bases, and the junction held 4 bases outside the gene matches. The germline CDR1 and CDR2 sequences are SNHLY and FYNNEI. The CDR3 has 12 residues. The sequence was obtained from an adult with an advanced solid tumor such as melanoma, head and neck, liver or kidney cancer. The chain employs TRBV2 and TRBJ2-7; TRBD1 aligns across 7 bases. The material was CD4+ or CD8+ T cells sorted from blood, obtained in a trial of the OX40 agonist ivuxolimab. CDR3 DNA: TGTGCCAGCACGGACAGGTTGTACGAGCAGTACTTC. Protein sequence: CASTDRLYEQYF.